Below, 3 T cell receptor beta chains from the same sample are listed, as sequenced in a study of cytomegalovirus exposure and HLA in healthy donors. PCR was performed using 60 Vbeta and 13 Jbeta primers. Sequenced by immunoSEQ multiplex PCR; TCRdb stores in-frame clones only, minus some. The sample carries some 150,000 clones, around 85% recorded once. The sample taken for sequencing was PBMCs. The source of these receptors is a woman aged 25 to 45 in good health and CMV-seronegative.

V is TRBV7-6 and J is TRBJ2-7; D is unclear. Trimming cost V 5 bases and J 4 bases, with 15 bases left between them. The germline gives CDR1 SGHVS, CDR2 FNYEAQ. There are 14 residues in the CDR3. CDR3 in DNA: TGTGCCAGCAGCCCCCGCTCAGGTTCTTACGAGCAGTACTTC. Protein product: CASSPRSGSYEQYF. Full variable domain (missing parts from reference TRBV7-6 and TRBJ2-7): GAGVSQSPRYKVTKRGQDVALRCDPISGHVSLYWYRQALGQGPEFLTYFNYEAQQDKSGLPNDRFSAERPEGSISTLTIQRTEQRDSAMYRCASSPRSGSYEQYFGPGTRLTVT.

The CDR3 loop reads CASSPQDGGNQPQHF. The CDR3 bases are TGTGCCAGCTCACCCCAGGACGGAGGAAATCAGCCCCAGCATTTT. This chain uses TRBV18 with TRBJ1-5; D remains unclear. V shed 3 bases and J shed 4 bases, with 13 bases lying between them. Germline V gene sequence: CDR1 KGHSH, CDR2 LQKENI. The CDR3 is 15 residues long.

This chain connects TRBV5-1 to TRBJ2-1; 11 bases map to TRBD1. The CDR3 has 13 amino acids. V lost 8 bases, J lost 7 bases, and 5 bases stayed unmatched. CDR1 and CDR2 from the germline V gene are SGHRS and YFSETQ. The CDR3 bases are TGCGCCAGTCGGACAGGGGGCTTTAATGAGCAGTTCTTC. It is translated as CASRTGGFNEQFF. Supplemented by reference TRBV5-1 and TRBJ2-1, the full variable domain reads KAGVTQTPRYLIKTRGQQVTLSCSPISGHRSVSWYQQTPGQGLQFLFEYFSETQRNKGNFPGRFSGRQFSNSRSEMNVSTLELGDSALYLCASRTGGFNEQFFGPGTRLTVL.